Sequencing of this TCR beta chain was carried out in a study of T cells after yellow fever vaccination. This clonotype has just a few counts. TCRdb itself ran the 5' RACE reads through MiXCR, one entry per CDR3 protein. The data contain approximately 300,000 distinct CDR3 sequences, around 6.8% of them singletons. The CDR3 length is 16 residues. CDR1 and CDR2 from the germline V gene are SGDLS and YYNGEE. V lost 0 bases and J lost 7; bases outside the gene matches: 8. This TCR came from a man younger than 30 who received the YFV17D yellow fever vaccine. Specimen: PBMCs, collected more than 40 days after the first yellow fever vaccination. This chain connects TRBV9 to TRBJ2-1; 9 positions agree with TRBD2. The CDR3 spells CASSVEGAGGRNEQFF. The CDR3 nucleotides are TGTGCCAGCAGCGTAGAAGGGGCGGGGGGGCGGAATGAGCAGTTCTTC. The whole variable domain, filled in from reference TRBV9 and TRBJ2-1, reads DSGVTQTPKHLITATGQRVTLRCSPRSGDLSVYWYQQSLDQGLQFLIQYYNGEERAKGNILERFSAQQFPDLHSELNLSSLELGDSALYFCASSVEGAGGRNEQFFGPGTRLTVL.